A single sample gave rise to the 16 T cell receptor beta chains below, sequenced in a study of shared clonotypes between healthy human individuals. Naive CD8 cells lacked CD45RO and underwent positive selection for CCR7, leaving out terminally differentiated effector memory CD45RA+ cells. TCRdb's copy holds only in-frame clones and misses some; the assay was immunoSEQ multiplex PCR. The table shows millions of clones, with about 92% occurring only once. What was sequenced was naive CD8+ T cells from PBMCs. These receptors were taken from a man between 18 and 35 years old in good health. Some clones in this sample may be carry-over from other donors' samples.

The V gene is TRBV27, the J gene TRBJ2-2; D call uncertain. This CDR3 is 15 amino acids long. The V gene's germline CDR1 is MNHEY and CDR2 SMNVEV (reference sequence). Trimming stripped 5 bases from V and 7 bases from J, with 17 bases between. In DNA form, the CDR3 reads TGTGCCAGCAGTCCCCGCCCGGTGGGGAACGGGGAGCTGTTTTTT. Its translation: CASSPRPVGNGELFF.

This clone appeared a single time. CDR3 DNA sequence: TGCGCCAGCAGCCAAGACCCCAGCGGGGGGGCAGATACGCAGTATTTT. Translated: CASSQDPSGGADTQYF. The chain is built from TRBV4-3 and TRBJ2-3; TRBD2 aligns across 10 bases. CDR1 and CDR2 (germline): LGHNA, YSLEER. The length of the CDR3 is 16 residues. Unmatched junction bases numbered 4, after V lost 0 bases and J lost 4 bases.

The chain carries TRBV27 and TRBJ2-7; weak D call: TRBD1 (5 bases). Germline loops: CDR1 MNHEY, CDR2 SMNVEV (reference sequence). The CDR3 is 16 residues long. The V and J ends lost 6 bases and 2 bases respectively, with 20 bases between them. CDR3 in amino acids: CASSWVSETATYEQYF. The CDR3 DNA reads as TGTGCCAGCAGCTGGGTCTCTGAGACAGCGACCTACGAGCAGTACTTC.

The J gene is TRBJ2-7, the V gene TRBV27; 11 bases are a match to TRBD1. V gave up 7 bases and J gave up 2 bases; unmatched junction bases: 4. The CDR3 has 14 amino acids. Germline V gene sequence: CDR1 MNHEY, CDR2 SMNVEV (reference sequence). CDR3 coding DNA: TGTGCCAGCAAATCGGGACAGGGGGCCTACGAGCAGTACTTC. This codes for CASKSGQGAYEQYF.

The V and J genes are TRBV7-2 and TRBJ2-1; the D gene is possibly TRBD2 (6 bases). The CDR3 runs 15 residues. The germline V and J ends were trimmed by 3 bases and 0 bases, with 9 bases remaining between them. Germline values: CDR1 SGHTA, CDR2 FQGNSA. The CDR3 coding sequence is TGTGCCAGCAGCTTGGGGGGAACCTCCTACAATGAGCAGTTCTTC. Translation gives CASSLGGTSYNEQFF. The variable domain in full, completed from reference TRBV7-2 and TRBJ2-1, reads GAGVSQSPSNKVTEKGKDVELRCDPISGHTALYWYRQSLGQGLEFLIYFQGNSAPDKSGLPSDRFSAERTGGSVSTLTIQRTQQEDSAVYLCASSLGGTSYNEQFFGPGTRLTVL.

A word on this clone: Other nucleotide sequences from this sample produce the same CDR3. The J gene is TRBJ2-7, the V gene TRBV19; D unresolved. Trimming pared 2 bases from V and 3 bases from J, leaving 11 bases between. There are 14 residues in the CDR3. Germline V gene lookup returns CDR1 LNHDA and CDR2 SQIVND (reference sequence). The CDR3 protein is CASSIFGSFYEQYF. CDR3 in DNA: TGTGCCAGTAGTATATTTGGCAGCTTCTACGAGCAGTACTTC.

To note about this clone: A read error may produce the germline difference seen at one junction end. The same CDR3 also results from other DNA sequences found in this sample. The rearrangement joins TRBV7-9 to TRBJ2-3; D remains unclear. CDR3 length equals 12 residues. CDR1 and CDR2 from the germline V gene are SEHNR and FQNEAQ (reference sequence). Here the CDR3 DNA reads TGTGCCAGCAGTTTAGGGACAGATACGCAGTATTTT. Translation: CASSLGTDTQYF. The full variable domain, its missing parts supplied by reference TRBV7-9 and TRBJ2-3, is DTGVSQNPRHKITKRGQNVTFRCDPISEHNRLYWYRQTLGQGPEFLTYFQNEAQLEKSRLLSDRFSAERPKGSFSTLEIQRTEQGDSAMYLCASSLGTDTQYFGPGTRLTVL.

V gene TRBV5-4 combines with J gene TRBJ2-7; tentative D call: TRBD1 (6 bases). Trimming took 4 bases from V and 2 from J, leaving 16 bases between them. The CDR3 extends over 15 amino acids. The germline V gene encodes CDR1 SGHNT and CDR2 YYREEE (reference sequence). In DNA, the CDR3 is TGTGCCAGCAGCCTACCCGGGACACCAGCCTACGAGCAGTACTTC. Translating gives CASSLPGTPAYEQYF.

The chain joins TRBV28 to TRBJ2-3; TRBD2 might be the D (6 bases). Germline-derived CDR1 and CDR2 are MDHEN and SYDVKM. This CDR3 comprises 15 residues. V lost 2 bases and J lost 4, with 13 bases in between. This CDR3 is CASSLSTSPADTQYF. The CDR3 nucleotides read TGTGCCAGCAGTTTAAGCACTAGCCCCGCAGATACGCAGTATTTT.

This clone was seen just once. V is TRBV30 and J is TRBJ1-6; D is ambiguous. V gave up 0 bases and J gave up 0 bases, with 3 bases separating them. The germline V gene has CDR1 GTSNPN and CDR2 SVGIG (reference sequence). CDR3 size: 14 residues. CDR3 sequence (DNA): TGTGCCTGGAGTGTTAACTCCTATAATTCACCCCTCCACTTT. Amino acids: CAWSVNSYNSPLHF. The full variable domain, completed using reference TRBV30 and TRBJ1-6, is SQTIHQWPATLVQPVGSPLSLECTVEGTSNPNLYWYRQAAGRGLQLLFYSVGIGQISSEVPQNLSASRPQDRQFILSSKKLLLSDSGFYLCAWSVNSYNSPLHFGNGTRLTVT.

The genes are TRBV7-9 and TRBJ2-1; the D gene could be TRBD1 or TRBD2 (5 bases each). The CDR3 sequence is 16 residues long. Trimming removed 2 bases at V and 2 bases at J, with 13 bases between. Germline CDR1 reads SEHNR; CDR2 reads FQNEAQ (reference sequence). DNA for the CDR3: TGTGCCAGCAGCTTATGGGGCGAAGCGGCCTACAATGAGCAGTTCTTC. Protein: CASSLWGEAAYNEQFF.

The J gene is TRBJ1-1, the V gene TRBV14; maybe TRBD1 (5 bases). The V gene lost 5 bases and the J gene lost 6 bases, with 10 bases spanning the gap. The CDR3 consists of 12 residues. Per germline, CDR1 SGHDN and CDR2 FVKESK. The DNA of the CDR3 is TGTGCCAGCAGCTTATGGGGGGCTGAAGCTTTCTTT. Protein sequence: CASSLWGAEAFF.

V is TRBV9 and J is TRBJ2-4, with 8 bases fitting TRBD2. Unmatched junction bases numbered 10, after V lost 3 bases and J lost 2 bases. From germline, CDR1 is SGDLS and CDR2 YYNGEE. The CDR3 is 17 residues long. The CDR3 DNA follows: TGTGCCAGCAGCGATACCGGGGGGGCCCCATCCAAAAACATTCAGTACTTC. As protein: CASSDTGGAPSKNIQYF. Together with reference TRBV9 and TRBJ2-4, the CDR3 gives the full variable domain: DSGVTQTPKHLITATGQRVTLRCSPRSGDLSVYWYQQSLDQGLQFLIQYYNGEERAKGNILERFSAQQFPDLHSELNLSSLELGDSALYFCASSDTGGAPSKNIQYFGAGTRLSVL.

CDR3 nucleotide sequence: TGCGCCAGCAGACCTGGAGAGGGCACCAAAAACATTCAGTACTTC. Its protein product is CASRPGEGTKNIQYF. The chain recombines TRBV5-1 with TRBJ2-4, with a tentative D call TRBD2 (5 bases). The germline V gene encodes CDR1 SGHRS and CDR2 YFSETQ. The CDR3 consists of 15 residues. Trimming took 5 bases from V and 2 from J, leaving 14 bases between them.

The chain is built from TRBV27 and TRBJ2-2, with 7 bases that match TRBD2. The junction had 17 bases not matched to a gene; V was cut back by 7 bases and J by 6 bases. Germline V CDR1 and CDR2: MNHEY, SMNVEV (reference sequence). The CDR3 sequence is 17 residues long. The CDR3 sequence is CASTHLGGREAAGELFF. CDR3 DNA: TGTGCCAGCACCCACCTCGGCGGGAGAGAGGCGGCCGGGGAGCTGTTTTTT.

This rearrangement joins TRBV9 to TRBJ2-7; 8 nucleotides agree with TRBD2. The V gene end was trimmed by 4 bases and the J gene end by 5 bases; junction bases not matched to a gene: 11. The CDR3 is 15 residues long. Per germline, CDR1 SGDLS and CDR2 YYNGEE. The CDR3, as DNA: TGTGCCAGCAGCCCACGGGGGGGTGGGGCTCACGAGCAGTACTTC. It is translated as CASSPRGGGAHEQYF.